This T cell receptor beta chain is drawn from a study of blood T cells in healthy people across ages. Study observations and caveats: When set beside aged donors, long-lived donors presented more naive CD4+ cells and higher diversity.

This clonotype came up a few times. What it binds is unknown. Peripheral blood, about 10 milliliters per donor, was collected. PCR was performed a second time for roughly 7 to 12 cycles using a sample-barcoded 5' primer and a J-beta primer mix. A tag from a template-switch adaptor with 12 random nucleotides marked each cDNA molecule. TCRdb re-called the 5' RACE reads through MiXCR, storing one row per CDR3 protein. The sample shows 1.5 million to 1.9 million distinct CDR3 sequences, approximately 39% of them seen only once. Per germline, CDR1 MNHEY and CDR2 SVGAGI. Trimming took 5 bases from V and 5 from J; bases not matched to a gene: 7. The CDR3 loop spans 14 amino acids.

The sequence derives from a woman under 30 in good health. The sequenced sample was blood. The chain combines TRBV6-5 with TRBJ2-5; 8 bases map to TRBD2. Here the CDR3 reads CASSPSGSGETQYF. The CDR3 DNA reads TGTGCCAGCAGTCCTAGCGGGTCAGGGGAGACCCAGTACTTC.